The source of this T cell receptor beta chain is a study of post-analysis software for immune sequencing data. Study-wide results and limits: Patients used roughly five TRBV segments, including TRBV5-6, TRBV5-1 and TRBV20-1, more often than controls. The authors found that F measure strongly co-clustered same-batch samples.

On this clonotype: What it binds is unknown.

Germline V gives CDR1 MNHNS, CDR2 SASEGT. V shed 1 base and J shed 0 bases, with 10 bases lying between them. This CDR3 contains 17 residues. Each TCR beta cDNA library carried unique molecular identifiers. TCRdb re-called the PCR reads with MiXCR, one entry per CDR3 protein. This table has approximately 400,000 distinct CDR3 sequences, roughly 36% appearing once. The V and J genes are TRBV6-1 and TRBJ1-6; unclear D gene. This sequence was found in a girl between 5 and 17 years old with multiple sclerosis. Sequencing was carried out using blood. CDR3 region: CASSEGGGYSYNSPLHF. CDR3 bases: TGTGCCAGCAGTGAAGGGGGAGGCTACTCCTATAATTCACCCCTCCACTTT.